This T cell receptor beta chain was obtained from a study of CD8 T cells in Susac syndrome (dated by TCRdb to between 2017 and 2020). For the wider study: Repertoire sequencing was used to test whether CD8+ T cell activation and differentiation in Susac syndrome was antigen driven. The paper's findings and limits, for the study overall: The study acknowledged that relatively few individuals were included in the TCR sequencing and HLA analysis.

High-throughput TCR beta sequencing profiled peripheral blood CD8+ and CD4+ T cells from healthy donors, Susac syndrome patients and multiple sclerosis patients. The multiple sclerosis controls were treatment-naive patients who had stable or active relapsing-remitting disease and met the revised McDonald criteria. CD8+ TEMRA cells were enriched by FACS, while bulk CD8+ and CD4+ T cells were purified by magnetic negative isolation. Blood was drawn into EDTA tubes, processed within 24 hours, and PBMCs were isolated by density gradient centrifugation. PBMCs intended for TCR sequencing were cryopreserved in liquid nitrogen and were subsequently thawed in a 37 degrees C water bath. A purity of at least 90% was achieved for sorted or isolated CD4+, CD8+ and CD8+ TEMRA cells. As to this clonotype: No cognate antigen has been identified for it. Per-base qualities were not stored, and no clone one base away is much larger.

RNA was extracted using the RNeasy kit, and roughly 0.5 to 1 ug of the RNA was reverse transcribed with random hexamers. TCR beta CDR3 regions were amplified with the immunoSEQ multiplex PCR assay covering 54 Vbeta and 13 Jbeta segments. To correct PCR amplification bias, a synthetic template baseline was used for both primer optimization and computational correction. As for the authors' bioinformatics: Only productive sequences were kept, with reads annotated to V, D and J genes according to IMGT and analyzed in immunoSEQ Analyzer. To calculate clonality, Shannon entropy was normalized by log2 of the number of productive unique sequences and then subtracted from one. For each patient and control, public and private clones were evaluated among the 100 most prevalent clones. Susac-specific clones were defined as absent from healthy and MS cohorts, around 1,000 published viral clones and other ImmuneACCESS disease sequences. TCRdb passed the public sequencing reads through fastp at Q25 and MiXCR, retaining productive beta sequences. Each CDR3 protein appears once, grouped with its most common genes and DNA. These V and J calls rely on TCRdb rather than the paper's analysis. Recorded for this sample are a few hundred thousand distinct CDR3 sequences; about 94% of them occurred a single time. The ten largest account for roughly 0.07% of the sample.

Sequencing was done on a sample of CD4+ T cells from PBMCs. This TCR came from a human donor with multiple sclerosis.

Here the CDR3 is given as CATSRVQGIGELFF. Read as DNA, the sequence is TGTGCCACCAGCAGAGTTCAGGGGATCGGGGAGCTGTTTTTT. The chain links TRBV15 with TRBJ2-2; TRBD1 is perhaps the D gene, given 6 matching bases. According to the germline V gene (reference sequence), CDR1 reads LNHNV and CDR2 reads YYDKDF. The CDR3 contains 14 residues, cysteine and phenylalanine counted. The sequence is cut down to CDR3 DNA, 42 bases in frame from base 1. V loses 1 base of germline sequence and J loses 7 bases, and the interval between the two ends is 10 bases.